This T cell receptor beta chain originates from a study of blood T cell repertoires in COVID-19. Method: immunoSEQ multiplex PCR; TCRdb's copy keeps in-frame clones and lacks some. The table includes over 200,000 clones, 88% detected once. Germline loops: CDR1 SEHNR, CDR2 FQNEAQ (reference sequence). The V and J ends lost 1 base and 6 bases respectively, with 16 bases between them. There are 16 residues in the CDR3. Specimen: PBMCs or T cells enriched from blood (not recorded which). This chain connects TRBV7-9 to TRBJ2-1, with a possible D match to TRBD2 (5 bases). The origin of this receptor is a woman aged 30 to 39 who had been exposed to COVID-19. CDR3 amino acids: CASSLGSSRGRNEQFF. The CDR3 nucleotides are TGTGCCAGCAGCTTAGGGTCGTCTAGAGGGCGCAATGAGCAGTTCTTC.